This TCR beta chain comes out of a study of T cell clonotyping in hematopoietic cell transplantation. Study-wide findings and caveats: Broader posttransplant TCR repertoire diversity was predicted by graft donor and pretransplant recipient Inverse Simpson Index values.

Specified time point: recipient sample about 28 days before transplant, after cytoreduction. Recipient blood drawn about 28 days pretransplant and days 30, 100, 180 after. Profiling relied on immunoSEQ multiplex PCR, and the TCRdb table lists in-frame clones only, not all of them. The repertoire consists of more than 25,000 clones, with about 83% occurring once and the leading ten covering roughly 6.8%. The CDR3 runs to 14 residues. Trimming stripped 2 bases from V and 7 bases from J, with 9 bases between. Germline loops: CDR1 SGHDN, CDR2 FVKESK. As regards this clone: The target antigen is unknown.

V and J are TRBV14 and TRBJ1-6, with TRBD1 as a possible D gene (6 bases). The specimen comprised peripheral blood mononuclear cells, sampled before stem cell transplant. This receptor was identified in a woman in her twenties or thirties with chronic myeloid leukemia. Some clones in this sample may be carry-over from other donors' samples. CDR3 residues: CASSQWTDNSPLHF. The CDR3 DNA follows: TGTGCCAGCAGCCAATGGACAGACAATTCACCCCTCCACTTT.